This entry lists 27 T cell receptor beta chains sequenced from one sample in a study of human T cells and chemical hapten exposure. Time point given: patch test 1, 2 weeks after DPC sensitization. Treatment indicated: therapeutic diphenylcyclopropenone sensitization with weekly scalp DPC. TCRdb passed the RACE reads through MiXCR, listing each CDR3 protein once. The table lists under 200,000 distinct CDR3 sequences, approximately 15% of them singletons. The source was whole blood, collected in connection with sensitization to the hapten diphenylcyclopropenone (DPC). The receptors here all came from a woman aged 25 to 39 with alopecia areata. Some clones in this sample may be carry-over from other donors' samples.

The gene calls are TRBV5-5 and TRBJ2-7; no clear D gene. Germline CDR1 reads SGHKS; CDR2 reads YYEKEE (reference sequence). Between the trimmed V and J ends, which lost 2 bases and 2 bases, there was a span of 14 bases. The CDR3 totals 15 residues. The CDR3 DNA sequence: TGTGCCAGCAGCTTTAAGAGAAGCATCCCCTACGAGCAGTACTTC. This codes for CASSFKRSIPYEQYF. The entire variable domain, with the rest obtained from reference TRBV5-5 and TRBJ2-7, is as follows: DAGVTQSPTHLIKTRGQQVTLRCSPISGHKSVSWYQQVLGQGPQFIFQYYEKEERGRGNFPDRFSARQFPNYSSELNVNALLLGDSALYLCASSFKRSIPYEQYFGPGTRLTVT.

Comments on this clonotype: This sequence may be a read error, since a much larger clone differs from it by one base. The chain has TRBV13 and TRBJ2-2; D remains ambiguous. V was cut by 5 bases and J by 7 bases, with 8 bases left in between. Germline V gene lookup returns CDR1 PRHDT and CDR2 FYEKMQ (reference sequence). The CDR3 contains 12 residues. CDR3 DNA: TGTGCCAGCAGCGGTGGAGTCGGGGAGCTGTTTTTT. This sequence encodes CASSGGVGELFF. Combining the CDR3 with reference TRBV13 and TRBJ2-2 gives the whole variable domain AAGVIQSPRHLIKEKRETATLKCYPIPRHDTVYWYQQGPGQDPQFLISFYEKMQSDKGSIPDRFSAQQFSDYHSELNMSSLELGDSALYFCASSGGVGELFFGEGSRLTVL.

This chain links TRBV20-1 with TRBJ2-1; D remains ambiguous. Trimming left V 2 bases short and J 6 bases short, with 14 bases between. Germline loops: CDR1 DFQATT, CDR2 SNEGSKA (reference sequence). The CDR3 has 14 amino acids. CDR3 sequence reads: CSARSVRQANEQFF. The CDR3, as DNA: TGCAGTGCTAGAAGCGTACGCCAGGCCAATGAGCAGTTCTTC.

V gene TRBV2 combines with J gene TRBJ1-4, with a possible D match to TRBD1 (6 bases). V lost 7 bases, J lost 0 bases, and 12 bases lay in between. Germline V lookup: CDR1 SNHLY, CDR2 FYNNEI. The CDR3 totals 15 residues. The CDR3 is CASKGQTTTNEKLFF. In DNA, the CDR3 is TGTGCCAGCAAAGGACAGACCACAACTAATGAAAAACTGTTTTTT.

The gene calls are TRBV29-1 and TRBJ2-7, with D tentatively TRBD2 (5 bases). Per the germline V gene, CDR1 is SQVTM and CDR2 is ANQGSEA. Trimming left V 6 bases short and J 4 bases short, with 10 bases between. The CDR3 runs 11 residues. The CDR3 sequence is CSVGEVYEQYF. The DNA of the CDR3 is TGCAGCGTGGGAGAGGTGTACGAGCAGTACTTC.

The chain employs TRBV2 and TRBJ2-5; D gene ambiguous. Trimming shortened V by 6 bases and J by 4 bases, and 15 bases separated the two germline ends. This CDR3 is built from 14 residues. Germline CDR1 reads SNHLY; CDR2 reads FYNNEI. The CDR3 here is CASSPREAGETQYF. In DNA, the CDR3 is TGTGCCAGCAGCCCACGAGAGGCCGGAGAGACCCAGTACTTC.

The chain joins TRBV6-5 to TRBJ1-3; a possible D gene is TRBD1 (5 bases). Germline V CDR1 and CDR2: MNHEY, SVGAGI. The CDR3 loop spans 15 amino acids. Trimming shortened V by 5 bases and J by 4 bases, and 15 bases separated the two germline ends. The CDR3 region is CASSPETAGGNTIYF. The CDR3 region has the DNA TGTGCCAGCAGTCCGGAGACAGCGGGAGGAAACACCATATATTTT.

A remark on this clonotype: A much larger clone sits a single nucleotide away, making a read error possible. CDR3 sequence reads: CSIEDQGVTEAFF. The CDR3 coding sequence is TGCAGCATTGAAGATCAAGGGGTCACTGAAGCTTTCTTT. The gene calls are TRBV29-1 and TRBJ1-1, with a weak D call TRBD1 (5 bases). This CDR3 is built from 13 residues. In germline, CDR1 is SQVTM, CDR2 ANQGSEA.

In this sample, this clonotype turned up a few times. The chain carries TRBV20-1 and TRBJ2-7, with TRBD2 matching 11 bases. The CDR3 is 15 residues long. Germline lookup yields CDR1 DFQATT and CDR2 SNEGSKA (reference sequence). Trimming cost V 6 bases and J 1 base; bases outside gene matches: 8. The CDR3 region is CSAKPGTSGSYEQYF. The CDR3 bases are TGCAGTGCAAAACCCGGGACTAGCGGTTCCTACGAGCAGTACTTC.

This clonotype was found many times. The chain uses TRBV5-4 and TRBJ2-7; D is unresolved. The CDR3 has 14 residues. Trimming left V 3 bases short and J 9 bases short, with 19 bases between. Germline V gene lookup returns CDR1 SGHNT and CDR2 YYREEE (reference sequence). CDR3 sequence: CASSSRLDSKGQYF. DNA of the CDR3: TGTGCCAGCAGCTCCCGGCTAGATTCGAAAGGGCAGTACTTC.

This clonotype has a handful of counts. The CDR3 DNA sequence: TGTGCCACCAGTGGGAGGCAGACCCAGCCCCAGCATTTT. It translates to CATSGRQTQPQHF. The chain is built from TRBV24-1 and TRBJ1-5; no firm D call. Germline assignment: CDR1 KGHDR and CDR2 SFDVKD. This CDR3 region has 13 residues. Trimming took off 5 bases at V and 7 bases at J, with 11 bases between the two ends.

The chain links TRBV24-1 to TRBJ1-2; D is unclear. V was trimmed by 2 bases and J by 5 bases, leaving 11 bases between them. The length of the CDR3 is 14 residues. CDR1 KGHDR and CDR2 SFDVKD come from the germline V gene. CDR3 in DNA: TGTGCCACCAGTGATTGGAGGGAGGAGTATGGCTACACCTTC. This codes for CATSDWREEYGYTF.

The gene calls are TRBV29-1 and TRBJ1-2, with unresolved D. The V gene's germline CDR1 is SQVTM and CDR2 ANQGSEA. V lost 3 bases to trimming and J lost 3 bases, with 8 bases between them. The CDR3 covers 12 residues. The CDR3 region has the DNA TGCAGCGTTGAGGCGCAGGACTATGGCTACACCTTC. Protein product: CSVEAQDYGYTF. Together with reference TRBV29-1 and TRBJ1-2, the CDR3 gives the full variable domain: SAVISQKPSRDICQRGTSLTIQCQVDSQVTMMFWYRQQPGQSLTLIATANQGSEATYESGFVIDKFPISRPNLTFSTLTVSNMSPEDSSIYLCSVEAQDYGYTFGSGTRLTVV.

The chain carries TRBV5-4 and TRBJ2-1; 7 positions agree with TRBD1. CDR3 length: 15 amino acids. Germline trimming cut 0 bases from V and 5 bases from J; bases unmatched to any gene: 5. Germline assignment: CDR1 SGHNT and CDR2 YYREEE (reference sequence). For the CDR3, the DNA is TGTGCCAGCAGCTTGGACAGGGGCGGAAACAATGAGCAGTTCTTC. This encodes CASSLDRGGNNEQFF.

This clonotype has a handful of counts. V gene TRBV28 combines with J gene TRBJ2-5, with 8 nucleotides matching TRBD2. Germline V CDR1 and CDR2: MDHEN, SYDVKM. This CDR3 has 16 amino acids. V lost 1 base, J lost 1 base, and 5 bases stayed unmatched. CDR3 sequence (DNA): TGTGCCAGCAGTTTATTGGGCGGGAGGACCCAAGAGACCCAGTACTTC. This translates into CASSLLGGRTQETQYF.

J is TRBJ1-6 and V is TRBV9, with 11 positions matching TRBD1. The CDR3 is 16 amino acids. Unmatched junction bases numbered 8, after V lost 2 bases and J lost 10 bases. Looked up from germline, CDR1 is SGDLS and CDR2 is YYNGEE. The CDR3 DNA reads TGTGCCAGCAGCGTTGGGGACAGGGGGGCAGGGTCACCCCTCCACTTT. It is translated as CASSVGDRGAGSPLHF.

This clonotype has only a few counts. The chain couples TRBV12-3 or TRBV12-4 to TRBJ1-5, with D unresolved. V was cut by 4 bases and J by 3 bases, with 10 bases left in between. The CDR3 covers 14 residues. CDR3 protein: CASSYQSNNQPQHF. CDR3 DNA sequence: TGTGCCAGCAGTTATCAGAGTAACAATCAGCCCCAGCATTTT.

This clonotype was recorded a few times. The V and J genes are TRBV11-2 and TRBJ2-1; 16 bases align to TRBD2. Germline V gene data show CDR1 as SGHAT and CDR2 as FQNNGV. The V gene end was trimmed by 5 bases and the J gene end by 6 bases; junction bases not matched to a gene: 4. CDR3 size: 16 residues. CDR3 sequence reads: CASSQGTSGRANEQFF. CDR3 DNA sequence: TGTGCCAGCAGCCAAGGGACTAGCGGGAGGGCCAATGAGCAGTTCTTC.

The CDR3: CSVEIQVYGYTF. The CDR3 DNA is TGCAGCGTTGAAATACAGGTCTATGGCTACACCTTC. The chain links TRBV29-1 to TRBJ1-2; possibly TRBD1 for D (5 bases). The CDR3 runs 12 residues. V shed 2 bases and J shed 4 bases, with 8 bases lying between them. CDR1 and CDR2 (germline): SQVTM, ANQGSEA.

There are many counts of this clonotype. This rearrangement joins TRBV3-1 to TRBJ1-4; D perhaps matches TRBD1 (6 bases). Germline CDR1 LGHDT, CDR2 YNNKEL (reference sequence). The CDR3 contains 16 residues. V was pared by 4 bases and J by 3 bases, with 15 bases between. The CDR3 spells CASSLRGQQANEKLFF. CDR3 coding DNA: TGTGCCAGCAGCCTTCGTGGACAGCAGGCTAATGAAAAACTGTTTTTT.

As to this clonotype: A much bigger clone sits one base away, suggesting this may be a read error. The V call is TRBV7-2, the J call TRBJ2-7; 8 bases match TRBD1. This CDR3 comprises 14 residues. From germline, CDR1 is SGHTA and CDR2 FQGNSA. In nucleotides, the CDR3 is TGTGCCGGCAGCCCGGACAGGGTTTCCTACGAGCAGTACTTC. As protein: CAGSPDRVSYEQYF.

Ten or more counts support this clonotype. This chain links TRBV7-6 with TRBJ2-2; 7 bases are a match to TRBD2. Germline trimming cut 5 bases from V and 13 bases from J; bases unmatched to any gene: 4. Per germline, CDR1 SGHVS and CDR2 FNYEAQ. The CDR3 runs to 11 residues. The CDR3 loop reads CASSLREGLFF. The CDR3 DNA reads TGTGCCAGCAGCCTCAGGGAGGGGCTGTTTTTT.

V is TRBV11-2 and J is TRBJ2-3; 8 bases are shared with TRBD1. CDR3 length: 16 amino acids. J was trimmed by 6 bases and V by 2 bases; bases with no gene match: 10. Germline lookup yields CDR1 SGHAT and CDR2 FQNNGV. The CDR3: CASSLYSGQGMDTQYF. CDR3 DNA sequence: TGTGCCAGCAGCTTATACTCAGGACAGGGAATGGATACGCAGTATTTT.

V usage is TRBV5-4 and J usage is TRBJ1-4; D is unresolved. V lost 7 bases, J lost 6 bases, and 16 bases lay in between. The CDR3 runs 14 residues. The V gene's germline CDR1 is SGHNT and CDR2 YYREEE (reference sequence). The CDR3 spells CASARVLGDEKLFF. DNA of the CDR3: TGTGCCAGCGCACGCGTCCTGGGAGATGAAAAACTGTTTTTT.

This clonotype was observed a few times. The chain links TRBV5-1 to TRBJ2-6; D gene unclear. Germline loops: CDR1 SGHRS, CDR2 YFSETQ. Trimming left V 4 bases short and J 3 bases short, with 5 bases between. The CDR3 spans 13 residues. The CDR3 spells CASSQVGANVLTF. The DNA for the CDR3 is TGCGCCAGCAGCCAGGTTGGGGCCAACGTCCTGACTTTC.

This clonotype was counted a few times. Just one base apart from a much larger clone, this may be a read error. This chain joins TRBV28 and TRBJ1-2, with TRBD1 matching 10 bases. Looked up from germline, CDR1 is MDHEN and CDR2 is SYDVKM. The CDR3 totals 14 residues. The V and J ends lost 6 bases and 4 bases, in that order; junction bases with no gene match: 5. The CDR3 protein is CASRPGTGVYGYTF. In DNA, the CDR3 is TGTGCCAGCAGACCCGGGACAGGGGTCTATGGCTACACCTTC.

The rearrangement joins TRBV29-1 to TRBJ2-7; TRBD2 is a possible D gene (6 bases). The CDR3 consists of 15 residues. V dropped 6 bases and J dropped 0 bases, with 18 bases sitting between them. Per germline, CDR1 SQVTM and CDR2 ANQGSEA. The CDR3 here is CSVQAGTPSSYEQYF. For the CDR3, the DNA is TGCAGCGTACAAGCCGGGACTCCGAGCTCCTACGAGCAGTACTTC.